This T cell receptor (beta chain) comes out of a study of T cells after yellow fever vaccination. Study conclusions and caveats: A small proportion of clonotypes was detected in both the CD4 and CD8 compartments. After the booster, 96% of CD4 and about 90% of CD8 primary-response clones were re-detected. Researchers report a weaker secondary response that nonetheless peaked faster, day 5 versus 15.

This clonotype was seen a handful of times. The antigen remains unidentified. Generation of TCR cDNA used 5'RACE template switching (which added a universal primer site and UMIs). TCRdb called the 5' RACE reads again in MiXCR, with one record for every CDR3 protein. The sample lists 500,000 to 650,000 distinct CDR3 sequences; around 16% were seen once. The receptor comes from a man between 18 and 29 years old who received the YFV17D yellow fever vaccine. Sequenced material: PBMCs, taken 5 days after the first yellow fever vaccination.

As DNA, the CDR3 is TGTGCCAGCAGCTTAGGTCCAGGGGGTGAGCAGTACGTC. It specifies CASSLGPGGEQYV. The chain uses TRBV7-2 and TRBJ2-7; 7 bases fit TRBD1. CDR3 length equals 13 residues. The germline CDR1 and CDR2 sequences are SGHTA and FQGNSA. With V trimmed by 1 base and J by 7 bases, 4 bases remained unmatched.